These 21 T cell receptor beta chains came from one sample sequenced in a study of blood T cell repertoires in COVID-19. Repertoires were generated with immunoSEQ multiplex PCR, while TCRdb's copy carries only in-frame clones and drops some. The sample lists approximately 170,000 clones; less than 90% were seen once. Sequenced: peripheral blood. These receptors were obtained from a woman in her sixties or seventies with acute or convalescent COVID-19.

The CDR3: CASSRTGGHNTGELFF. The CDR3 DNA reads as TGTGCCAGCAGCCGAACGGGGGGGCATAACACCGGGGAGCTGTTTTTT. The chain uses TRBV5-8 and TRBJ2-2; 8 bases map to TRBD2. The germline gives CDR1 SGHTS, CDR2 YDEGEE. The trim removed 4 bases at V and 2 bases at J, leaving 7 bases unmatched. The CDR3 consists of 16 residues.

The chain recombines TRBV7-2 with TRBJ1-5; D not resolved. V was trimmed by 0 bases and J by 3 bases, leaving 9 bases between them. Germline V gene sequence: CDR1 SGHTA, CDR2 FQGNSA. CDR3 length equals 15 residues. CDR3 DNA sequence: TGTGCCAGCAGCTTAGCGGCAGGTACCAATCAGCCCCAGCATTTT. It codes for CASSLAAGTNQPQHF. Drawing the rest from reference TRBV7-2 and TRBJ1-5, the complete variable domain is GAGVSQSPSNKVTEKGKDVELRCDPISGHTALYWYRQSLGQGLEFLIYFQGNSAPDKSGLPSDRFSAERTGGSVSTLTIQRTQQEDSAVYLCASSLAAGTNQPQHFGDGTRLSIL.

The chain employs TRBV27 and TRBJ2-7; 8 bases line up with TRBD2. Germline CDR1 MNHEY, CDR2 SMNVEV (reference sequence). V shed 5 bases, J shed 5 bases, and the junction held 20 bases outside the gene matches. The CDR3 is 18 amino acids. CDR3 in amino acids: CASSIRPTGSRGGDEQYF. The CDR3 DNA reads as TGTGCCAGCAGTATACGCCCCACAGGGTCTCGGGGGGGGGACGAGCAGTACTTC.

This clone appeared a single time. The CDR3 here is CAWSRGGLEFGYTF. DNA of the CDR3: TGTGCCTGGAGCCGAGGGGGTCTGGAATTTGGCTACACCTTC. The chain has TRBV30 and TRBJ1-2; weak D call: TRBD1 (6 bases). The CDR3 loop spans 14 amino acids. Deletions cut 3 bases from V and 7 bases from J, with 18 bases between. Germline V gene data show CDR1 as GTSNPN and CDR2 as SVGIG (reference sequence).

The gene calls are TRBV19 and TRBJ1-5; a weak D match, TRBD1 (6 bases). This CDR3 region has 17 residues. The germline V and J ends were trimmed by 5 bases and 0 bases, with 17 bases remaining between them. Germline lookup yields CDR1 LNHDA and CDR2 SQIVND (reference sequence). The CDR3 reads CASSPREGGNSNQPQHF. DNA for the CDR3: TGTGCCAGTAGTCCCCGGGAGGGGGGGAATAGCAATCAGCCCCAGCATTTT.

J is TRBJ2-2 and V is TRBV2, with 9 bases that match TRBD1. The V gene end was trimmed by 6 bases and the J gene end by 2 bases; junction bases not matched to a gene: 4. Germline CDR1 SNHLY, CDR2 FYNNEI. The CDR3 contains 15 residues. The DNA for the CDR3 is TGTGCCAGCAGCGCGGGACAGGGAAACACCGGGGAGCTGTTTTTT. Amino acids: CASSAGQGNTGELFF.

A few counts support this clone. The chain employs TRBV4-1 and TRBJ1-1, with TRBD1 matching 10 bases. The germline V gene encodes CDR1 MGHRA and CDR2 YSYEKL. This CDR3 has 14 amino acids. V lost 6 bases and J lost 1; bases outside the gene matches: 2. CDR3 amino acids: CASRRQGANTEAFF. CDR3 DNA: TGCGCCAGCAGGCGACAGGGGGCGAACACTGAAGCTTTCTTT.

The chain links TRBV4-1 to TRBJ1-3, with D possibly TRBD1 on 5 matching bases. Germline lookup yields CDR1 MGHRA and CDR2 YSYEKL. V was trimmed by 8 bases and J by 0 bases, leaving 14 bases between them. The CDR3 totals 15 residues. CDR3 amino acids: CASAGHINSGNTIYF. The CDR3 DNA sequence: TGCGCCAGCGCTGGACATATAAACTCTGGAAACACCATATATTTT.

The CDR3 is CASSLRLAGSGGQFF. The CDR3 DNA follows: TGTGCCAGCAGCTTGCGGCTAGCGGGAAGTGGAGGGCAGTTCTTC. V and J are TRBV5-6 and TRBJ2-1; 9 bases are shared with TRBD2. The CDR3 has 15 amino acids. Germline V CDR1 and CDR2: SGHDT, YYEEEE. Trimming at V came to 1 base and at J to 12 bases, leaving 11 bases not matched to a gene.

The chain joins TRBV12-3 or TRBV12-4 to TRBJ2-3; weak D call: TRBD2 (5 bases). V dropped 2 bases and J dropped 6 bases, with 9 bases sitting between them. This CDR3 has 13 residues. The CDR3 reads CASSLMGSDTQYF. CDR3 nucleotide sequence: TGTGCCAGCAGTTTAATGGGGAGCGATACGCAGTATTTT.

CDR3 region: CASSSAAREYF. Here the CDR3 DNA reads TGTGCCAGCAGCTCGGCGGCCAGGGAGTATTTT. The rearrangement uses TRBV7-2 and TRBJ2-3; possibly TRBD1 for D (5 bases). V shed 4 bases and J shed 13 bases, with 12 bases lying between them. The CDR3 runs 11 residues. Looked up from germline, CDR1 is SGHTA and CDR2 is FQGNSA.

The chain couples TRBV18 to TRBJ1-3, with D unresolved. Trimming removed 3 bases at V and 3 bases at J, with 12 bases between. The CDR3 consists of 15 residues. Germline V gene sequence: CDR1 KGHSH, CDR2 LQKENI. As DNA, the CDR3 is TGTGCCAGCTCACCGTCTGTTTCTTATGGAAACACCATATATTTT. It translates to CASSPSVSYGNTIYF. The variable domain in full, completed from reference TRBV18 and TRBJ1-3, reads NAGVMQNPRHLVRRRGQEARLRCSPMKGHSHVYWYRQLPEEGLKFMVYLQKENIIDESGMPKERFSAEFPKEGPSILRIQQVVRGDSAAYFCASSPSVSYGNTIYFGEGSWLTVV.

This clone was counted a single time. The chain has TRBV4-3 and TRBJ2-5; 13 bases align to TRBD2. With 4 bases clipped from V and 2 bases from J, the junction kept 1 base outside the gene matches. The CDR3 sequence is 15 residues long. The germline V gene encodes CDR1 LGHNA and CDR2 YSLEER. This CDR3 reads CASSRLAGGQETQYF. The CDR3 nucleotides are TGCGCCAGCAGCCGACTAGCGGGGGGACAAGAGACCCAGTACTTC.

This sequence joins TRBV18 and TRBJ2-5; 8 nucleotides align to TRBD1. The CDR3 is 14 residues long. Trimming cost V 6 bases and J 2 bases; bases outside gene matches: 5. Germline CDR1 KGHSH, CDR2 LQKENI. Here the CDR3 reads CASSPGQAQETQYF. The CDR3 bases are TGTGCCAGCTCCCCGGGACAGGCGCAAGAGACCCAGTACTTC.

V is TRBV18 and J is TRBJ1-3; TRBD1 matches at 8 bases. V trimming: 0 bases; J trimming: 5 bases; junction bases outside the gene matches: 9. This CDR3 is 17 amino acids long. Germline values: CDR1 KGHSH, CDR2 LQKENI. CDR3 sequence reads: CASSPPGQGGNRNTIYF. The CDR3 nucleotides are TGTGCCAGCTCACCACCCGGACAGGGAGGGAATCGAAACACCATATATTTT.

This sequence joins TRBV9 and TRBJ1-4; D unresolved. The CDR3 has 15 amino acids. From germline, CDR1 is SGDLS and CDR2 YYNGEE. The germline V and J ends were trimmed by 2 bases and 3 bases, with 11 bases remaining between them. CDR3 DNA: TGTGCCAGCAGCGTTAGTTCAGGCCCTAATGAAAAACTGTTTTTT. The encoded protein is CASSVSSGPNEKLFF.

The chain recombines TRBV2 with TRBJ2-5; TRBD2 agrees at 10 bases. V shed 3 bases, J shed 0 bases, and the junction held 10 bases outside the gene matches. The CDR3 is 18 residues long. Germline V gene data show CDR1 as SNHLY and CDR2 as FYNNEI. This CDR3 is CASSERLAGAKYQETQYF. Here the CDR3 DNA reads TGTGCCAGCAGTGAGCGCCTAGCGGGGGCCAAGTACCAAGAGACCCAGTACTTC.

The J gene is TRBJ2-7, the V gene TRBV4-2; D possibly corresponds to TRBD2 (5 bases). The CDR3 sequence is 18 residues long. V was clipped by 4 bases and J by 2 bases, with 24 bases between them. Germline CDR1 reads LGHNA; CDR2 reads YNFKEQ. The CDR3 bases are TGTGCCAGCAGCCCCACCACCACATCGGGCGGGTCGGCCTACGAGCAGTACTTC. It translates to CASSPTTTSGGSAYEQYF.

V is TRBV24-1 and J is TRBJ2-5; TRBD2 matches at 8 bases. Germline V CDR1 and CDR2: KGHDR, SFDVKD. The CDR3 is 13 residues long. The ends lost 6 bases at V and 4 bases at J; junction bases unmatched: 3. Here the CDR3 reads CATSLSGRETQYF. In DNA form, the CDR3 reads TGTGCCACCAGTTTGAGCGGGAGAGAGACCCAGTACTTC.

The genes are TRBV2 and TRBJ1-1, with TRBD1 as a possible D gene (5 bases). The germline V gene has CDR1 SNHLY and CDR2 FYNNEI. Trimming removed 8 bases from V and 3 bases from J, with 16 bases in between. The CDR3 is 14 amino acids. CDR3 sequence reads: CASSTVDKDTEAFF. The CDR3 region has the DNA TGTGCCAGCTCGACAGTTGATAAGGACACTGAAGCTTTCTTT.

The CDR3 DNA sequence: TGTGCCAGAACTGACTCGAACACTGAAGCTTTCTTT. The encoded protein is CARTDSNTEAFF. The gene calls are TRBV2 and TRBJ1-1; no definite D call. The CDR3 contains 12 residues. V was cut by 9 bases and J by 1 base, with 9 bases left in between. Germline V lookup: CDR1 SNHLY, CDR2 FYNNEI.